This T cell receptor (beta chain) is from a study of T-cell reconstitution after alpha-beta-depleted transplantation in children. CDR3 length: 17 residues. Germline V gene sequence: CDR1 KGHSH, CDR2 LQKENI. The V gene lost 3 bases and the J gene lost 7 bases, with 22 bases spanning the gap. This clonotype was seen a handful of times. The TCRbeta library was prepared with unique molecular identifiers. TCRdb re-called the PCR reads through MiXCR, storing one row per CDR3 protein. The data contain more than 450,000 distinct CDR3 sequences, about 18% of them singletons. This sample comprised PBMCs from the stem cell graft donor, obtained from the stem cell graft. The chain carries TRBV18 and TRBJ2-4; D might be TRBD2 (5 bases). This receptor was taken from a human donor who donated a stem cell graft to a child with acute lymphoblastic leukemia. CDR3 amino acids: CASSPERAPQYINIQYF. In DNA form, the CDR3 reads TGTGCCAGCTCACCCGAGAGGGCCCCTCAATATATTAACATTCAGTACTTC. Combining the CDR3 with reference TRBV18 and TRBJ2-4 gives the whole variable domain NAGVMQNPRHLVRRRGQEARLRCSPMKGHSHVYWYRQLPEEGLKFMVYLQKENIIDESGMPKERFSAEFPKEGPSILRIQQVVRGDSAAYFCASSPERAPQYINIQYFGAGTRLSVL.